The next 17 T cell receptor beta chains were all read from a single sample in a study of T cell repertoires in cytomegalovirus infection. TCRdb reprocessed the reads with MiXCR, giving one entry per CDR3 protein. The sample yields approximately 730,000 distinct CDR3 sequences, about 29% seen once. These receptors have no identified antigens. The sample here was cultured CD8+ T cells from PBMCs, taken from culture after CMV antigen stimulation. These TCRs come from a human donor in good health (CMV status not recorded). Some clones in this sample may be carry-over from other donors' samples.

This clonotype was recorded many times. Written as DNA, the CDR3 is TGTGCCAGCAGCTCCGGGGGGCCCTACGAGCAGTACTTC. The encoded protein is CASSSGGPYEQYF. The chain carries TRBV27 and TRBJ2-7; a possible D gene is TRBD2 (7 bases). The germline V gene has CDR1 MNHEY and CDR2 SMNVEV (reference sequence). The CDR3 sequence is 13 residues long. V was pared by 6 bases and J by 2 bases, with 11 bases between.

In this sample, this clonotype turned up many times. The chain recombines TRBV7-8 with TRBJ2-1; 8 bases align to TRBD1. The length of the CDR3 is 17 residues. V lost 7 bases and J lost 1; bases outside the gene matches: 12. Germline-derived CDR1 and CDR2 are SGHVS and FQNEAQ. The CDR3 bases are TGTGCCAGCACCCTTTTCACAGGGGGTAGGTCCTACAATGAGCAGTTCTTC. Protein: CASTLFTGGRSYNEQFF.

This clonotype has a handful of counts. CDR3 region: CASNDKYSNQPQHF. The DNA of the CDR3 is TGTGCCAGCAACGACAAGTATAGCAATCAGCCCCAGCATTTT. V is TRBV6-2 or TRBV6-3 and J is TRBJ1-5; no definite D call. Germline V gene data show CDR1 as MNHEY and CDR2 as SVGEGT. The CDR3 extends over 14 amino acids. Trimming took off 7 bases at V and 0 bases at J, with 10 bases between the two ends.

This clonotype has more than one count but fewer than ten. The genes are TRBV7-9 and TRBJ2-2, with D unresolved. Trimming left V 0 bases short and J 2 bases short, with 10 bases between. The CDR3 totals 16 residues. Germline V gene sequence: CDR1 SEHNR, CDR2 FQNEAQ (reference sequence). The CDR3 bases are TGTGCCAGCAGCTTAGCCCCTTTCACTAACACCGGGGAGCTGTTTTTT. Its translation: CASSLAPFTNTGELFF.

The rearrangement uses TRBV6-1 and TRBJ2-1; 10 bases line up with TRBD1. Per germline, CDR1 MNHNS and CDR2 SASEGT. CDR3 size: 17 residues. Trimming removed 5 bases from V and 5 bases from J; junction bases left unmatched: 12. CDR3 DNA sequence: TGTGCCAGCAGTAAACCCGGGACAGGGGACTCGAACAATGAGCAGTTCTTC. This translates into CASSKPGTGDSNNEQFF.

Written as DNA, the CDR3 is TGTGCCAGCCGTCCGGGACAGGGGGGTCATAATGAGCAGTTCTTC. Protein: CASRPGQGGHNEQFF. The chain combines TRBV2 with TRBJ2-1; 11 nucleotides line up with TRBD1. With V trimmed by 8 bases and J by 7 bases, 10 bases remained unmatched. Germline V CDR1 and CDR2: SNHLY, FYNNEI. The CDR3 loop spans 15 amino acids.

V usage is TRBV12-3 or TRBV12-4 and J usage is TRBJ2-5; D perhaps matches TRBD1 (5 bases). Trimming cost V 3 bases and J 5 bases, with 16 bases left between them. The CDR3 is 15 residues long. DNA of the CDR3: TGTGCCAGCAGTTTTGGGGCAGGGTCTTCGGAGACCCAGTACTTC. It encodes CASSFGAGSSETQYF.

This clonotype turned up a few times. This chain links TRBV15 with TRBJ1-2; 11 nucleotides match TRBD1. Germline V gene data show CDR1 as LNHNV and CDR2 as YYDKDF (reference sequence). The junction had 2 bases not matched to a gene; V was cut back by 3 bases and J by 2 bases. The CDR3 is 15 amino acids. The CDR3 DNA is TGTGCCACCAGCAGGGGACAGGGGGAGAACTATGGCTACACCTTC. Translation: CATSRGQGENYGYTF.

The CDR3 bases are TGCGCCAGCAGCCAACTCCAGGCTTCCAGCTCCTATAATTCACCCCTCCACTTT. This encodes CASSQLQASSSYNSPLHF. The chain is built from TRBV4-1 and TRBJ1-6; D gene uncertain. The CDR3 loop spans 18 amino acids. V was trimmed by 2 bases and J by 0 bases, leaving 14 bases between them. From germline, CDR1 is MGHRA and CDR2 YSYEKL.

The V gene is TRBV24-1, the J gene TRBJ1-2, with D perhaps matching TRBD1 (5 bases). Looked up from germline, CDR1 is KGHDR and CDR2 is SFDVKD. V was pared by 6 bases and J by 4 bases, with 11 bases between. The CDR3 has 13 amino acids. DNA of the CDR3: TGTGCCACCAGTCACGGGACGGCCTATGGCTACACCTTC. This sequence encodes CATSHGTAYGYTF.

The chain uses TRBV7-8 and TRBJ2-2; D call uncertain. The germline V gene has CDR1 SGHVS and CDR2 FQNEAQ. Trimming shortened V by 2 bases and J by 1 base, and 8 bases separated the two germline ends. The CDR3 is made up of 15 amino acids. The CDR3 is CASSLMVQNTGELFF. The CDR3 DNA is TGTGCCAGCAGCTTAATGGTTCAGAACACCGGGGAGCTGTTTTTT.

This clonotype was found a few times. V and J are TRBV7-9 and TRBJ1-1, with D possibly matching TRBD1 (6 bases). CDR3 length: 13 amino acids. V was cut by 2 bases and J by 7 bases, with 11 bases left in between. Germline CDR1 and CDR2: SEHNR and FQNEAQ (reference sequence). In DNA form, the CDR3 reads TGTGCCAGCAGCTTACCAGGGGTGAATGAAGCTTTCTTT. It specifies CASSLPGVNEAFF. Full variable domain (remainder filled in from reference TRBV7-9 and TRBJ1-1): DTGVSQNPRHKITKRGQNVTFRCDPISEHNRLYWYRQTLGQGPEFLTYFQNEAQLEKSRLLSDRFSAERPKGSFSTLEIQRTEQGDSAMYLCASSLPGVNEAFFGQGTRLTVV.

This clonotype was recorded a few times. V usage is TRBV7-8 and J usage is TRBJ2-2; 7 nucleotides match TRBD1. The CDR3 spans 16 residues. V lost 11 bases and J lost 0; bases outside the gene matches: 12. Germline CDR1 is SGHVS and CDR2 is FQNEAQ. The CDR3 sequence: CAATDRDRANTGELFF. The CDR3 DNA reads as TGTGCCGCAACCGATCGGGACAGAGCGAACACCGGGGAGCTGTTTTTT.

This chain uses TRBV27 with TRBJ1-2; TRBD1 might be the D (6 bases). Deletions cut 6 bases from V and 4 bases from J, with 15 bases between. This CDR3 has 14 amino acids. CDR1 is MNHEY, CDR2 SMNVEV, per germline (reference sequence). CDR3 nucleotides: TGTGCCAGCAGATCTGGGGGCGATGGCTATGGCTACACCTTC. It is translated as CASRSGGDGYGYTF.

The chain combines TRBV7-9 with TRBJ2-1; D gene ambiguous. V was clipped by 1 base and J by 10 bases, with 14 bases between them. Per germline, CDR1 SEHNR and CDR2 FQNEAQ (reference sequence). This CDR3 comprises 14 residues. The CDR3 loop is CASSLEKLSGEQFF. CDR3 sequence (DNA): TGTGCCAGCAGCTTAGAGAAGTTGTCCGGCGAGCAGTTCTTC. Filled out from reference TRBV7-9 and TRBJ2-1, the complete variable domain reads DTGVSQNPRHKITKRGQNVTFRCDPISEHNRLYWYRQTLGQGPEFLTYFQNEAQLEKSRLLSDRFSAERPKGSFSTLEIQRTEQGDSAMYLCASSLEKLSGEQFFGPGTRLTVL.

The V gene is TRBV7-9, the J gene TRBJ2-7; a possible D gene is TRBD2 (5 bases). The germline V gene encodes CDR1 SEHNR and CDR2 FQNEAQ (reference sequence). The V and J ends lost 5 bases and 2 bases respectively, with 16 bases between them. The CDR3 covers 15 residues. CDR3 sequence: CASSLKEDNPYEQYF. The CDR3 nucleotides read TGTGCCAGCAGCCTTAAGGAGGATAACCCCTACGAGCAGTACTTC. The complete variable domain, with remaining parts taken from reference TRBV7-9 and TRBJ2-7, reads DTGVSQNPRHKITKRGQNVTFRCDPISEHNRLYWYRQTLGQGPEFLTYFQNEAQLEKSRLLSDRFSAERPKGSFSTLEIQRTEQGDSAMYLCASSLKEDNPYEQYFGPGTRLTVT.

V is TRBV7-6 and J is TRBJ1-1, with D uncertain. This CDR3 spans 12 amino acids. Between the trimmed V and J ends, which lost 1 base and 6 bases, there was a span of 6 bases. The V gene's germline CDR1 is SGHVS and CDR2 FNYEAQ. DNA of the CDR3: TGTGCCAGCAGCTTAGTTCAGTCTGAAGCTTTCTTT. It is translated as CASSLVQSEAFF.